This T cell receptor (beta chain) was obtained from a study of CD8 T cells in Susac syndrome. RNA, at roughly 0.45 to 1 ug, was reverse transcribed with random hexamers. MiXCR, run by TCRdb on the immunoSEQ multiplex PCR reads, gives a single entry per CDR3 protein. This table has tens of thousands of distinct CDR3 sequences, approximately 95% appearing once. In this sample, this clonotype turned up a few times. High-throughput TCR beta sequencing covered peripheral CD8+ and CD4+ T cells. TEMRA cells were FACS-enriched, while CD8+ and CD4+ T cells were negatively isolated. Sequencing was done on a sample of CD8+ T cells from PBMCs. This receptor was identified in a human donor with Susac syndrome.

The CDR3 DNA follows: TGTGCCAGCAGTTGGGGACAGGGGACTGAAGCTTTCTTT. It yields the protein CASSWGQGTEAFF. This chain connects TRBV28 to TRBJ1-1; 10 bases are a match to TRBD1. CDR1 is MDHEN and CDR2 is SYDVKM in the germline V gene. This CDR3 comprises 13 residues. The trim removed 4 bases at V and 5 bases at J, leaving 1 base unmatched. The variable domain in full, with the rest retrieved from reference TRBV28 and TRBJ1-1, is DVKVTQSSRYLVKRTGEKVFLECVQDMDHENMFWYRQDPGLGLRLIYFSYDVKMKEKGDIPEGYSVSREKKERFSLILESASTNQTSMYLCASSWGQGTEAFFGQGTRLTVV.